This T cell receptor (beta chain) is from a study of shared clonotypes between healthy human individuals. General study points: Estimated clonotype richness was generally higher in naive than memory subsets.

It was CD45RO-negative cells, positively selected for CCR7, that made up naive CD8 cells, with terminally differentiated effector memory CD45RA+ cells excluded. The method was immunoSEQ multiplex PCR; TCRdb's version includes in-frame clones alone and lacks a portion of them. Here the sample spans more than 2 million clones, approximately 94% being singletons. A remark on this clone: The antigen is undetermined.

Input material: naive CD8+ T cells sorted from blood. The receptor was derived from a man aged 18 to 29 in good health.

The CDR3 is CASSLWAGEDEQFF. The CDR3 DNA follows: TGTGCCAGCAGTTTATGGGCGGGGGAGGATGAGCAGTTCTTC. V gene TRBV27 combines with J gene TRBJ2-1; TRBD2 matches 7 bases. From germline, CDR1 is MNHEY and CDR2 SMNVEV (reference sequence). The CDR3 is 14 residues long. V trimming: 1 base; J trimming: 8 bases; junction bases outside the gene matches: 5.